This TCR beta chain comes out of a study of blood T cell repertoires in COVID-19. The overall study: T cells, B-cell-depleted T cells, or PBMCs supplied cDNA or gDNA.

The authors' processing: Amplifying reference gene primers gave estimates of nucleated cell counts. Sequenced by immunoSEQ multiplex PCR; TCRdb stores in-frame clones only, minus some. The V and J calls and clone size were taken over from that table, and D and trimming were inferred from the DNA. This sample has about 140,000 clones, with roughly 76% found just once. The germline CDR1 and CDR2 sequences are SGHNT and YENEEA. CDR3 length: 14 amino acids. Trimming left V 2 bases short and J 2 bases short, with 9 bases between. This chain joins TRBV11-3 and TRBJ1-1; no clear D. The sequence was collected from a woman aged 50 to 60 with active or convalescent COVID-19. The sample comprised peripheral blood. CDR3 amino acids: CASSLSGDNTEAFF. Here the CDR3 DNA reads TGTGCCAGCAGCTTAAGCGGTGATAACACTGAAGCTTTCTTT.